This T cell receptor beta chain derives from a study of T cell changes during pregnancy in multiple sclerosis. CDR3 length equals 14 residues. Germline V gene data show CDR1 as LNHDA and CDR2 as SQIVND (reference sequence). The V and J ends lost 7 bases and 8 bases, in that order; junction bases with no gene match: 10. Method: immunoSEQ multiplex PCR; TCRdb's copy keeps in-frame clones and lacks some. This table holds about 130,000 clones, 90% to 98% found once. The TCR comes from a female donor with multiple sclerosis, enrolled in a pregnancy study. This sequence joins TRBV19 and TRBJ1-2; 10 nucleotides agree with TRBD1. Sequencing was performed on peripheral blood, taken after pregnancy. DNA for the CDR3: TGTGCCAGTAAGGGACAGGGGAATCCGGGCGGCTACACCTTC. It encodes CASKGQGNPGGYTF.